This TCR beta chain was obtained from a study of blood T cell repertoires in COVID-19. Overall study: Nucleic acid was either cDNA or gDNA, and it came from T cells, B-cell-depleted T cells, or PBMCs.

Using immunoSEQ multiplex PCR, the repertoire was profiled, and TCRdb retains in-frame clones only, with some absent. The sample yields tens of thousands of clones, around 83% seen once. V was clipped by 8 bases and J by 0 bases, with 14 bases between them. Germline CDR1 LNHDA, CDR2 SQIVND (reference sequence). The CDR3 consists of 15 residues. Seattle patient enrollment occurred during active infection, with longitudinal follow-up thereafter. The specimen sequenced was peripheral blood. The TCR comes from a man aged 25 to 45 with COVID-19, enrolled during active disease. V and J are TRBV19 and TRBJ1-5, with D perhaps matching TRBD1 (6 bases). The CDR3, as DNA: TGTGCCAGTGACCTCGAGGGGGTTAGCAATCAGCCCCAGCATTTT. Translation: CASDLEGVSNQPQHF.